The 32 T cell receptor beta chains below all came from one sample that was sequenced in a study of neurological immune-mediated disorders. TCRdb ran MiXCR on the 5' RACE reads and lists one entry per CDR3 protein. Of about 59,000 distinct CDR3 sequences listed, less than 4% were seen once; the top ten hold roughly 2%. Input material: PBMCs. The receptors here all came from a woman between 50 and 59 years old with multiple sclerosis.

Ten or more counts support this clonotype. The gene calls are TRBV28 and TRBJ1-6, with D possibly matching TRBD1 (5 bases). The germline V and J ends were trimmed by 5 bases and 14 bases, with 16 bases remaining between them. This CDR3 contains 13 residues. The germline V gene has CDR1 MDHEN and CDR2 SYDVKM. The CDR3 DNA is TGTGCCAGCAGTCCTCCCCCAGGGAGGTCCCTCCACTTT. It codes for CASSPPPGRSLHF.

This clonotype appeared many times. The CDR3 DNA sequence: TGTGCCAGCAGTCTTCGTACGGGGGGCGAGCAGTACTTC. Amino acid sequence: CASSLRTGGEQYF. The J gene is TRBJ2-7, the V gene TRBV6-2 or TRBV6-3; 7 positions agree with TRBD2. Germline V lookup: CDR1 MNHEY, CDR2 SVGEGT. V lost 5 bases to trimming and J lost 6 bases; unmatched junction nucleotides: 7. This CDR3 comprises 13 residues.

In its sample, this clonotype was seen many times. The chain links TRBV4-3 to TRBJ1-1, with a tentative D call TRBD1 (5 bases). V dropped 2 bases and J dropped 7 bases, with 14 bases sitting between them. This CDR3 has 14 residues. Germline loops: CDR1 LGHNA, CDR2 YSLEER. The CDR3 here is CASSQSRGEGEAFF. CDR3 DNA sequence: TGCGCCAGCAGCCAATCGCGGGGGGAGGGTGAAGCTTTCTTT.

This clonotype occurred many times. The J gene is TRBJ2-3, the V gene TRBV9, with 7 bases fitting TRBD1. J was trimmed by 6 bases and V by 0 bases; bases with no gene match: 1. There are 13 residues in the CDR3. Germline V gives CDR1 SGDLS, CDR2 YYNGEE. CDR3 sequence reads: CASSVDRGDTQYF. CDR3 DNA sequence: TGTGCCAGCAGCGTAGACAGGGGTGATACGCAGTATTTT.

This clonotype was found many times. This chain joins TRBV19 and TRBJ1-5; D may be TRBD1 (5 bases). V was shortened by 2 bases and J by 6 bases, with 17 bases between the two germline ends. Germline V gene sequence: CDR1 LNHDA, CDR2 SQIVND (reference sequence). The CDR3 runs to 16 residues. The CDR3 nucleotides read TGTGCCAGTAGTATAATTTGGCAGGGTGAAGGTCAGCCCCAGCATTTT. Its translation: CASSIIWQGEGQPQHF.

The V call is TRBV12-3 or TRBV12-4, the J call TRBJ1-2, with 9 bases that match TRBD1. Trimming cost V 1 base and J 6 bases; bases outside gene matches: 6. The CDR3 spans 15 residues. CDR3 sequence: CASSLGDTGGNGYTF. CDR3 sequence (DNA): TGTGCCAGCAGTTTAGGGGATACAGGGGGCAATGGCTACACCTTC.

Note on this clonotype: The germline gene is not matched at one end of the junction; a read error may be the cause. The CDR3 bases are TGTGCCAGCAGCTTACACGGACAGACCAATCAGCCCCAGAATTTT. It encodes CASSLHGQTNQPQNF. The gene calls are TRBV7-2 and TRBJ1-5; TRBD1 might be the D (6 bases). Germline loops: CDR1 SGHTA, CDR2 FQGNSA. This CDR3 has 15 amino acids.

This clonotype occurred many times. The chain couples TRBV7-3 to TRBJ1-1, with D possibly TRBD1 on 5 matching bases. CDR3 length: 14 residues. V was pared by 5 bases and J by 2 bases, with 12 bases between. Germline CDR1 SGHTA, CDR2 FQGTGA. CDR3 coding DNA: TGTGCCAGCAGCGCTTCCGGGGCCAACACTGAAGCTTTCTTT. Protein: CASSASGANTEAFF.

This clonotype was seen at least ten times. This CDR3 reads CASTSRVRYNEQFF. The CDR3 nucleotides are TGTGCCAGCACCTCCCGAGTGAGATACAATGAGCAGTTCTTC. The genes are TRBV11-3 and TRBJ2-1; D unclear. With 7 bases removed from V and 4 bases from J, the gap between germline ends came to 14 bases. The CDR3 runs 14 residues. In germline, CDR1 is SGHNT, CDR2 YENEEA.

This clonotype was seen at least ten times. The chain carries TRBV4-3 and TRBJ1-5, with D perhaps TRBD1 (5 bases). The CDR3 is 16 amino acids. Germline CDR1 LGHNA, CDR2 YSLEER. V lost 0 bases and J lost 7, with 16 bases in between. The CDR3 coding sequence is TGCGCCAGCAGCCAAGATTCGGGACCGCGCGGGCAGCCCCAGCATTTT. Translated, it gives CASSQDSGPRGQPQHF.

In this sample, this clonotype turned up a few times. The rearrangement links TRBV5-1 to TRBJ2-5; D may be TRBD1 or TRBD2 (5 bases each). This CDR3 has 14 residues. Trimming pared 2 bases from V and 2 bases from J, leaving 10 bases between. Germline CDR1 and CDR2: SGHRS and YFSETQ. CDR3 nucleotides: TGCGCCAGCAGCTTAGAGGGGCTACAAGAGACCCAGTACTTC. Protein sequence: CASSLEGLQETQYF.

This clonotype occurred many times. This CDR3 is CASSLAEFQETQYF. In DNA form, the CDR3 reads TGCGCCAGCAGCTTGGCAGAGTTCCAAGAGACCCAGTACTTC. The gene calls are TRBV5-1 and TRBJ2-5; no firm D call. CDR1 is SGHRS and CDR2 is YFSETQ in the germline V gene. The CDR3 runs to 14 residues. Trimming removed 0 bases at V and 1 base at J, with 7 bases between.

In this sample, this clonotype turned up many times. The chain links TRBV19 to TRBJ2-2; D possibly corresponds to TRBD2 (6 bases). V was trimmed by 9 bases and J by 3 bases, leaving 17 bases between them. Germline lookup yields CDR1 LNHDA and CDR2 SQIVND (reference sequence). The CDR3 spans 15 residues. The CDR3 bases are TGTGCCAGCCGTCTGCAGGGAGGAGACACCGGGGAGCTGTTTTTT. Amino acids: CASRLQGGDTGELFF.

Ten or more counts support this clonotype. The chain uses TRBV7-9 and TRBJ2-5, with 9 bases aligning to TRBD2. Germline V gene data show CDR1 as SEHNR and CDR2 as FQNEAQ (reference sequence). This CDR3 has 14 amino acids. The trim removed 7 bases at V and 3 bases at J, leaving 6 bases unmatched. In DNA form, the CDR3 reads TGTGCCAGCATGCTTGCGGGAGGGAAAGAGACCCAGTACTTC. Its protein product is CASMLAGGKETQYF. Using reference TRBV7-9 and TRBJ2-5 for the parts outside the CDR3, the full variable domain is DTGVSQNPRHKITKRGQNVTFRCDPISEHNRLYWYRQTLGQGPEFLTYFQNEAQLEKSRLLSDRFSAERPKGSFSTLEIQRTEQGDSAMYLCASMLAGGKETQYFGPGTRLLVL.

This clonotype was found many times. V usage is TRBV5-1 and J usage is TRBJ2-1; 7 nucleotides match TRBD2. Germline V CDR1 and CDR2: SGHRS, YFSETQ. V was pared by 2 bases and J by 4 bases, with 3 bases of the junction left unmatched. The CDR3 runs 14 residues. This chain's CDR3 is CASSLAGNYNEQFF. CDR3 DNA sequence: TGCGCCAGCAGCTTAGCGGGGAATTACAATGAGCAGTTCTTC. The full variable domain, in which reference TRBV5-1 and TRBJ2-1 provide the parts outside the CDR3, is KAGVTQTPRYLIKTRGQQVTLSCSPISGHRSVSWYQQTPGQGLQFLFEYFSETQRNKGNFPGRFSGRQFSNSRSEMNVSTLELGDSALYLCASSLAGNYNEQFFGPGTRLTVL.

This clonotype was counted at least ten times. The chain recombines TRBV5-1 with TRBJ2-2; 11 nucleotides match TRBD1. This CDR3 is built from 16 residues. The germline V gene has CDR1 SGHRS and CDR2 YFSETQ. V lost 3 bases to trimming and J lost 5 bases; unmatched junction nucleotides: 6. In DNA form, the CDR3 reads TGCGCCAGCAGCTCAAGGACAGGGGGCCGGACCGGGGAGCTGTTTTTT. It translates to CASSSRTGGRTGELFF.

The sample holds many counts of this clonotype. This CDR3 reads CSARDNYGYTF. CDR3 bases: TGCAGTGCTAGAGACAACTATGGCTACACCTTC. The chain carries TRBV20-1 and TRBJ1-2, with unresolved D. CDR3 size: 11 residues. Germline CDR1 DFQATT, CDR2 SNEGSKA (reference sequence). Trimming cost V 0 bases and J 2 bases, with 1 base left between them.

This clonotype has a count of ten or more. The V gene is TRBV29-1, the J gene TRBJ1-4; tentative D call: TRBD1 (6 bases). The CDR3 length is 16 residues. V was shortened by 0 bases and J by 8 bases, with 19 bases between the two germline ends. The germline CDR1 and CDR2 sequences are SQVTM and ANQGSEA. The CDR3 is CSVEEGSARGAEKLFF. The CDR3 DNA follows: TGCAGCGTTGAAGAAGGGTCGGCCAGGGGTGCCGAAAAACTGTTTTTT.

This clonotype was found many times. The chain couples TRBV20-1 to TRBJ1-4, with 11 bases that match TRBD1. With V trimmed by 0 bases and J by 10 bases, 7 bases remained unmatched. The CDR3 totals 15 residues. The germline gives CDR1 DFQATT, CDR2 SNEGSKA (reference sequence). The CDR3 DNA is TGCAGTGCTAGAGAGACGGGACAGGGGGAAGGAAAACTGTTTTTT. This sequence encodes CSARETGQGEGKLFF.

This clonotype was observed at least ten times. This rearrangement joins TRBV5-1 to TRBJ2-2, with 7 bases that match TRBD2. Per germline, CDR1 SGHRS and CDR2 YFSETQ. With 2 bases clipped from V and 1 base from J, the junction kept 2 bases outside the gene matches. This CDR3 is built from 15 residues. The CDR3 region has the DNA TGCGCCAGCAGCTTAGGACTAGAGAACACCGGGGAGCTGTTTTTT. It yields the protein CASSLGLENTGELFF.

This chain links TRBV7-9 with TRBJ2-1; D is unclear. Looked up from germline, CDR1 is SEHNR and CDR2 is FQNEAQ (reference sequence). The CDR3 is 14 residues long. V gave up 1 base and J gave up 6 bases, with 10 bases separating them. CDR3: CASSLEVGSNEQFF. In nucleotides, the CDR3 is TGTGCCAGCAGCTTAGAGGTTGGTAGCAATGAGCAGTTCTTC.

This clonotype was recorded many times. The genes are TRBV4-2 and TRBJ1-2; D ambiguous. The germline V and J ends were trimmed by 1 base and 2 bases, with 11 bases remaining between them. The germline V gene encodes CDR1 LGHNA and CDR2 YNFKEQ. The CDR3 runs to 15 residues. In DNA form, the CDR3 reads TGTGCCAGCAGCCAAGGCGGCAGGACGAACTATGGCTACACCTTC. Protein sequence: CASSQGGRTNYGYTF.

The table lists this clonotype with many counts. This sequence joins TRBV6-5 and TRBJ2-3; no clear D. The V end lost 6 bases, the J end lost 2 bases, and 3 bases lay between the germline ends. Germline CDR1 is MNHEY and CDR2 is SVGAGI. CDR3 length equals 11 residues. This chain's CDR3 is CASRSTDTQYF. CDR3 nucleotide sequence: TGTGCCAGCAGGTCCACAGATACGCAGTATTTT.

This clonotype has at least ten counts. This CDR3 reads CASSGLSSGNTIYF. DNA for the CDR3: TGCGCCAGCAGCGGGCTCTCCTCTGGAAACACCATATATTTT. The rearrangement uses TRBV10-2 and TRBJ1-3; D remains ambiguous. V was cut by 6 bases and J by 0 bases, with 9 bases left in between. Germline V gene data show CDR1 as WSHSY and CDR2 as SAAADI. The CDR3 has 14 residues.

This clonotype was found many times. The chain uses TRBV5-1 and TRBJ2-1, with TRBD2 matching over 10 bases. The germline V gene encodes CDR1 SGHRS and CDR2 YFSETQ. The CDR3 contains 17 residues. V dropped 0 bases and J dropped 8; count of bases not matched to a gene: 11. The DNA of the CDR3 is TGCGCCAGCAGCTTGGCCAGGAAAACTAGCGGGACCGATGAGCAGTTCTTC. This sequence encodes CASSLARKTSGTDEQFF.

The table lists this clonotype with many counts. V gene TRBV9 combines with J gene TRBJ2-7; D may correspond to TRBD1 or TRBD2 (6 bases each). Between the trimmed V and J ends, which lost 0 bases and 0 bases, there was a span of 10 bases. This CDR3 comprises 15 residues. CDR1 is SGDLS, CDR2 YYNGEE, per germline. The CDR3 is CASSVGGTPSYEQYF. As DNA, the CDR3 is TGTGCCAGCAGCGTAGGCGGGACACCCTCCTACGAGCAGTACTTC. The whole variable domain, filled in from reference TRBV9 and TRBJ2-7, reads DSGVTQTPKHLITATGQRVTLRCSPRSGDLSVYWYQQSLDQGLQFLIQYYNGEERAKGNILERFSAQQFPDLHSELNLSSLELGDSALYFCASSVGGTPSYEQYFGPGTRLTVT.

V gene TRBV14 combines with J gene TRBJ2-2; D ambiguous. Germline V gene sequence: CDR1 SGHDN, CDR2 FVKESK. The CDR3 totals 13 residues. V shed 5 bases and J shed 0 bases, with 4 bases lying between them. Here the CDR3 DNA reads TGTGCCAGCAGCGTTACGAACACCGGGGAGCTGTTTTTT. Translated, it gives CASSVTNTGELFF.

This clonotype appeared many times. The chain joins TRBV3-1 to TRBJ2-2; D is ambiguous. This CDR3 is built from 15 residues. Trimming removed 1 base from V and 0 bases from J, with 6 bases in between. Germline CDR1 is LGHDT and CDR2 is YNNKEL (reference sequence). For the CDR3, the DNA is TGTGCCAGCAGCCAAGGGGCATCGAACACCGGGGAGCTGTTTTTT. Its protein is CASSQGASNTGELFF.

Comment on this clonotype: An end of the junction differs from the germline gene, which may be a read error. The V call is TRBV12-3 or TRBV12-4, the J call TRBJ1-3; no reliable D call. CDR3 length equals 12 residues. CDR3 sequence reads: CASLSSGKTIYF. CDR3 bases: TGTGCCAGCTTAAGCTCTGGAAAAACCATATATTTT.

This clonotype was recorded at least ten times. This sequence joins TRBV7-9 and TRBJ1-3; TRBD1 is a possible D gene (6 bases). The germline V gene has CDR1 SEHNR and CDR2 FQNEAQ (reference sequence). This CDR3 has 17 amino acids. V was trimmed by 3 bases and J by 0 bases, leaving 15 bases between them. The CDR3 region is CASSFVGGASSGNTIYF. In DNA form, the CDR3 reads TGTGCCAGCAGCTTCGTCGGGGGGGCCTCCTCTGGAAACACCATATATTTT.

The rearrangement links TRBV12-3 or TRBV12-4 to TRBJ2-3; 7 bases fit TRBD1. The length of the CDR3 is 14 residues. J lost 3 bases, V lost 6 bases, and 6 bases had no gene match. CDR3: CASRYRGGTDTQYF. The CDR3 coding sequence is TGTGCCAGCAGGTACAGGGGTGGTACAGATACGCAGTATTTT.

This clonotype came up many times. The chain has TRBV3-1 and TRBJ2-7; 14 bases line up with TRBD2. There are 15 residues in the CDR3. Germline V gene sequence: CDR1 LGHDT, CDR2 YNNKEL (reference sequence). The trim removed 4 bases at V and 7 bases at J, leaving 6 bases unmatched. Written as DNA, the CDR3 is TGTGCCAGCAGCCCCCGACTAGCGGGAGGGAGGGAGCAGTACTTC. Amino acid sequence: CASSPRLAGGREQYF.